This TCR beta chain came from a study of blood T cells in healthy people across ages. Background on the study: About one barcoded beta molecule was captured per two T cells (by template switching).

PCR was performed a second time for about 6 to 12 cycles using a sample-barcoded 5' primer and a J-beta primer mix. TCRdb itself ran the 5' RACE reads through MiXCR, one entry per CDR3 protein. The sample shows about 1.6 million distinct CDR3 sequences, approximately 32% of them seen only once. This clonotype was detected only once. Antigen specificity is unknown. The study, taken as a whole, reports: Naive T cell percentage showed a strong correlation with TCR beta diversity. Because donor CMV status was unknown, expanded clonotype changes were possibly confounded.

Every donor gave ten milliliters of peripheral blood. V lost 3 bases and J lost 5, with 13 bases in between. From germline, CDR1 is MDHEN and CDR2 SYDVKM. The CDR3 sequence is 14 residues long. Sequenced sample: blood. This clonotype originated in a woman in her 30s in good health. This chain joins TRBV28 and TRBJ1-1, with D possibly TRBD1 on 5 matching bases. The chain's CDR3 is CASSLRGDGTEAFF. The CDR3 nucleotides read TGTGCCAGCAGTTTGCGGGGGGACGGGACTGAAGCTTTCTTT.